A selection of T cell receptor beta chains follows, all from one sample in a study of shared clonotypes between healthy human individuals. TCRdb keeps only in-frame clones here, not all; method: immunoSEQ multiplex PCR. The top ten clones hold under 0.3% of a sample with under 1 million clones, about 96% of them seen once. What was sequenced was naive CD8+ T cells sorted from blood. The receptors originated from a young man in good health. CDR3s include the opening cysteine and the closing phenylalanine or tryptophan. The D gene is left open where the match is weak. Some rows mark clone size as missing; the rest say once, few, many or name a class of expanded clone.

cdr3_nt	cdr3_aa	j_call	d_call	v_call	clone_size
TGTGCCAGCAGCCAGGGGCCAGGAACGGGCAATCAGCCCCAGCATTTT	CASSQGPGTGNQPQHF	TRBJ1-5	-	TRBV5-6	-
TGTGCCAGCAGCTTAGGGTCGGCCTACGAGCAGTACTTC	CASSLGSAYEQYF	TRBJ2-7	-	TRBV11-2	-
TGTGCCACCAGGGGACGGTGGGAAAAACTGTTTTTT	CATRGRWEKLFF	TRBJ1-4	-	TRBV2	once
TGTGCCAGCTCACCACCAATGGCGAGCGATGAGCAGTTCTTC	CASSPPMASDEQFF	TRBJ2-1	-	TRBV18	-
TGTGCCAGTAGTCGGGGACTAGCGGGAAGAGATACGCAGTATTTT	CASSRGLAGRDTQYF	TRBJ2-3	TRBD2	TRBV19	-
TGTGCCAGCTGTCCGGGACACCAAGTCACAGATACGCAGTATTTT	CASCPGHQVTDTQYF	TRBJ2-3	-	TRBV27	-
TGCAGCGTTTCCGGACAGGGAAGTTACTACGAGCAGTACTTC	CSVSGQGSYYEQYF	TRBJ2-7	TRBD1	TRBV29-1	-
TGTGCCAGCAGCCCCTCTGGCGAGCAGTTCTTC	CASSPSGEQFF	TRBJ2-1	-	TRBV11-2	-
TGTGCCTGGGCGGGACTAGCGGGTGAAAGCTCCTACGAGCAGTACTTC	CAWAGLAGESSYEQYF	TRBJ2-7	TRBD2	TRBV30	-
TGTGCCAGCAGTGACCAAGGACTAGATTACGAGCAGTACTTC	CASSDQGLDYEQYF	TRBJ2-7	TRBD2	TRBV2	-
TGCGCCAGCAGCTTGGAGAGGACCTACGAGCAGTACTTC	CASSLERTYEQYF	TRBJ2-7	-	TRBV5-1	-
TGTGCCTGGAGTACGGATAGCGATGAGCAGTTCTTC	CAWSTDSDEQFF	TRBJ2-1	-	TRBV30	-
TGTGCCAGCAGCTTAGATCAGCTTTCCTACGAGCAGTACTTC	CASSLDQLSYEQYF	TRBJ2-7	-	TRBV7-2	-
TGTGCCAGCAGCGTACAGGTACCGAACACCGGGGAGCTGTTTTTT	CASSVQVPNTGELFF	TRBJ2-2	-	TRBV9	-
TGTGCCAGCAGCCGACCTGGACAGGGACTCTACGAGCAGTACTTC	CASSRPGQGLYEQYF	TRBJ2-7	TRBD1	TRBV4-2	-
TGTGCCAGCAGCTTAGGATTCGGCAATCAGCCCCAGCATTTT	CASSLGFGNQPQHF	TRBJ1-5	-	TRBV7-9	-
TGCGCCAGCAGCCAAGATTGGGCAGATACGCAGTATTTT	CASSQDWADTQYF	TRBJ2-3	-	TRBV4-3	-
TGTGCCAGCAGCGTGGCAGGGAGCAATGAGCAGTTCTTC	CASSVAGSNEQFF	TRBJ2-1	-	TRBV9	few
TGTGCCAGCGGCGGGCTCCCCGCAGATACGCAGTATTTT	CASGGLPADTQYF	TRBJ2-3	-	TRBV7-6	-
TGTGCCAGCAGTTTATCGTGGCTAGCGGGACTATTCTACAATGAGCAGTTCTTC	CASSLSWLAGLFYNEQFF	TRBJ2-1	TRBD2	TRBV27	-
TGTGCCAGCAGTTACCGGGGCGACCGCTTGTACTTC	CASSYRGDRLYF	TRBJ2-7	-	TRBV27	-
TGTGCCAGCAGCTTAGAAATAGGGGAGTCTTCTGGAAACACCATATATTTT	CASSLEIGESSGNTIYF	TRBJ1-3	-	TRBV11-2	-
TGTGCCAGCAGCTCCGACAGGGGCCCAATAAAAAACATTCAGTACTTC	CASSSDRGPIKNIQYF	TRBJ2-4	TRBD1	TRBV7-6	-
TGTGCCAGCAGCTCATTAGGGCGGGCTAATAGCACAGATACGCAGTATTTT	CASSSLGRANSTDTQYF	TRBJ2-3	-	TRBV11-2	-
TGTGCCAGCAGTTCCGGGCCGAGCTACGAGCAGTACTTC	CASSSGPSYEQYF	TRBJ2-7	-	TRBV27	-
TGCGCCAGCACTCAAAAAGGGGGCCTTCGGGAAAAACTGTTTTTT	CASTQKGGLREKLFF	TRBJ1-4	TRBD1	TRBV23-1	-
TGTGCCAGCAGTGAAGAGCTCTTGGATCAGCCCCAGCATTTT	CASSEELLDQPQHF	TRBJ1-5	-	TRBV2	-
TGTGCCAGCAGCCCGGGACTAGCGGAGAGGGGTGAGCAGTTCTTC	CASSPGLAERGEQFF	TRBJ2-1	TRBD2	TRBV28	-